A selection of T cell receptor beta chains follows, all from one sample in a study of CD4 T cells in relation to SARS-CoV-2 and coronaviruses. Generated by immunoSEQ multiplex PCR, the TCRdb table keeps only in-frame clones and is missing some. The sample lists about 19,000 clones, 70% to 80% occurring once. These TCRs are of unknown antigen specificity. Sequences were obtained from CD4+ T cells from PBMCs, cultured in vitro. The receptors come from a human donor in good health. The CDR3 runs from the conserved cysteine through the conserved F or W. The D gene is left open where the match is weak.

j_call: TRBJ2-7
cdr3_length: 15
v_call: TRBV5-4
d_call: TRBD2
cdr3_aa: CASSHSSGSLYEQYF

j_call: TRBJ2-7
cdr3_length: 16
v_call: TRBV9
d_call: TRBD2
cdr3_aa: CASSPRSRGRVYEQYF

j_call: TRBJ1-4
cdr3_length: 16
v_call: TRBV19
d_call: -
cdr3_aa: CASTPTGRALNEKLFF

j_call: TRBJ2-7
cdr3_length: 15
v_call: TRBV6-5
d_call: -
cdr3_aa: CASSYTKTGRYEQYF

j_call: TRBJ1-5
cdr3_length: 14
v_call: TRBV19
d_call: -
cdr3_aa: CASSMGGSNQPQHF

j_call: TRBJ2-7
cdr3_length: 18
v_call: TRBV6-6
d_call: TRBD1
cdr3_aa: CASSPTISSGTDPYEQYF

j_call: TRBJ1-1
cdr3_length: 14
v_call: TRBV5-1
d_call: TRBD1
cdr3_aa: CASSQGTEGAEAFF

j_call: TRBJ2-3
cdr3_length: 17
v_call: TRBV3-1/TRBV3-2
d_call: TRBD2
cdr3_aa: CASSPGGLAGWPDTQYF

j_call: TRBJ1-3
cdr3_length: 16
v_call: TRBV9
d_call: TRBD1
cdr3_aa: CASSAQQGAHGNTIYF

j_call: TRBJ1-5
cdr3_length: 16
v_call: TRBV19
d_call: -
cdr3_aa: CASSSLGSHSNQPQHF

j_call: TRBJ2-7
cdr3_length: 13
v_call: TRBV3-1/TRBV3-2
d_call: TRBD2
cdr3_aa: CASMSSGTYEQYF

j_call: TRBJ2-7
cdr3_length: 18
v_call: TRBV5-6
d_call: TRBD2
cdr3_aa: CASSPGLAGGPKDYEQYF

j_call: TRBJ1-2
cdr3_length: 16
v_call: TRBV6-6
d_call: -
cdr3_aa: CASSYLLVGREYGYTF

j_call: TRBJ1-2
cdr3_length: 13
v_call: TRBV28
d_call: -
cdr3_aa: CASTLYRMGGYTF

j_call: TRBJ1-2
cdr3_length: 13
v_call: TRBV18
d_call: TRBD1
cdr3_aa: CASSPDREYGYTF

j_call: TRBJ2-3
cdr3_length: 16
v_call: TRBV7-9
d_call: TRBD1
cdr3_aa: CASSLAGQGRTDTQYF

j_call: TRBJ1-2
cdr3_length: 13
v_call: TRBV2
d_call: TRBD1
cdr3_aa: CASSEQGAGGYTF

j_call: TRBJ2-2
cdr3_length: 15
v_call: TRBV29-1
d_call: -
cdr3_aa: CSAGEGTTRGGELFF

j_call: TRBJ2-3
cdr3_length: 16
v_call: TRBV19
d_call: -
cdr3_aa: CASRLGGVVGTDTQYF

j_call: TRBJ1-2
cdr3_length: 14
v_call: TRBV27
d_call: TRBD1
cdr3_aa: CASGGQGAGYGYTF

j_call: TRBJ2-2
cdr3_length: 16
v_call: TRBV24-1
d_call: -
cdr3_aa: CATSQDFMHDTGELFF

j_call: TRBJ2-7
cdr3_length: 15
v_call: TRBV7-8
d_call: -
cdr3_aa: CASSPWTESSYEQYF

j_call: TRBJ2-3
cdr3_length: 19
v_call: TRBV7-9
d_call: -
cdr3_aa: CASSRRLMQGPRSTDTQYF